The next 21 T cell receptor beta chains were all read from a single sample in a study of control samples from healthy donors and cancer patients. This table comes from immunoSEQ multiplex PCR, and its TCRdb copy is limited to in-frame clones, with some not included. The table has around 68,000 clones, around 80% seen once. Sequencing used blood. All receptors derive from a man aged 60-69 years in good health.

The chain employs TRBV10-1 and TRBJ2-7; 12 bases match TRBD2. V lost 5 bases, J lost 0 bases, and 8 bases stayed unmatched. The CDR3 has 17 amino acids. Looked up from germline, CDR1 is WNHNN and CDR2 is SYGVQD (reference sequence). CDR3 coding DNA: TGCGCCAGCAGTTCCGGGACTAGCGGGTCCCGCTCCTACGAGCAGTACTTC. This codes for CASSSGTSGSRSYEQYF.

The chain is built from TRBV27 and TRBJ2-7; no reliable D call. The V gene lost 8 bases and the J gene lost 2 bases, with 13 bases spanning the gap. The CDR3 runs 13 residues. Germline CDR1 reads MNHEY; CDR2 reads SMNVEV (reference sequence). CDR3 DNA: TGTGCCAGCGCGTACTCGGGCCCCTACGAGCAGTACTTC. Amino acid sequence: CASAYSGPYEQYF.

This chain links TRBV30 with TRBJ1-3; 9 positions agree with TRBD1. The V and J ends lost 2 bases and 4 bases, in that order; junction bases with no gene match: 6. CDR3 size: 15 residues. Germline assignment: CDR1 GTSNPN and CDR2 SVGIG (reference sequence). CDR3: CAWSRQGTGGNTIYF. The CDR3 nucleotides read TGTGCCTGGAGTAGACAGGGGACAGGGGGAAACACCATATATTTT.

The chain is built from TRBV7-8 and TRBJ2-1; 8 positions agree with TRBD1. CDR1 is SGHVS, CDR2 FQNEAQ, per germline. Losses at the gene ends were 6 bases for V and 5 bases for J; bases not matched to a gene: 15. The CDR3 has 17 residues. In DNA, the CDR3 is TGTGCCAGCAGTTTTCTCGGACAGGGAAAAATTCACAATGAGCAGTTCTTC. Its translation is CASSFLGQGKIHNEQFF.

The chain couples TRBV27 to TRBJ1-2; 7 positions match TRBD1. Germline V gene sequence: CDR1 MNHEY, CDR2 SMNVEV (reference sequence). The CDR3 sequence is 13 residues long. V trimming: 6 bases; J trimming: 8 bases; junction bases outside the gene matches: 9. In DNA form, the CDR3 reads TGTGCCAGCAGCCTCCCGACAGGGCGAGGCTACACCTTC. It specifies CASSLPTGRGYTF.

This chain links TRBV19 with TRBJ2-1; possibly TRBD2 for D (6 bases). V was pared by 6 bases and J by 0 bases, with 15 bases between. The CDR3 contains 16 residues. CDR1 is LNHDA and CDR2 is SQIVND in the germline V gene (reference sequence). CDR3 nucleotide sequence: TGTGCCAGTAGGGAAAGCGGGTTCAGCTCCTACAATGAGCAGTTCTTC. Encoded protein: CASRESGFSSYNEQFF.

This chain links TRBV4-3 with TRBJ2-3; 10 bases line up with TRBD2. The ends lost 1 base at V and 6 bases at J; junction bases unmatched: 7. In germline, CDR1 is LGHNA, CDR2 YSLEER. The CDR3 totals 16 residues. As DNA, the CDR3 is TGCGCCAGCAGCCAAGCAAGCGGGAGGGCCCCCGATACGCAGTATTTT. This sequence encodes CASSQASGRAPDTQYF.

The rearrangement joins TRBV11-3 to TRBJ2-1; 15 bases match TRBD2. The CDR3 has 19 residues. J gave up 2 bases and V 6 bases, and 11 bases lay outside the gene matches. The V gene's germline CDR1 is SGHNT and CDR2 YENEEA. The CDR3 here is CASSLGLAGGKNPYNEQFF. The DNA for the CDR3 is TGTGCCAGCAGTCTGGGACTAGCGGGAGGAAAAAACCCCTACAATGAGCAGTTCTTC.

V usage is TRBV11-3 and J usage is TRBJ2-2; D unclear. CDR3 length equals 14 residues. Germline loops: CDR1 SGHNT, CDR2 YENEEA. V was pared by 4 bases and J by 6 bases, with 12 bases between. This CDR3 is CASSSRTIPGELFF. CDR3 DNA sequence: TGTGCCAGCAGCTCCCGTACCATCCCCGGGGAGCTGTTTTTT.

This chain links TRBV4-2 with TRBJ2-7, with TRBD2 identical over 7 bases. CDR1 and CDR2 (germline): LGHNA, YNFKEQ. The V gene end was trimmed by 0 bases and the J gene end by 1 base; junction bases not matched to a gene: 9. The CDR3 runs to 17 residues. CDR3 DNA: TGTGCCAGCAGCCAAGACGGTAGGGCTAGCGGTTCCTACGAGCAGTACTTC. Its translation: CASSQDGRASGSYEQYF.

This rearrangement joins TRBV9 to TRBJ2-3; 13 nucleotides align to TRBD2. This CDR3 has 16 amino acids. Per germline, CDR1 SGDLS and CDR2 YYNGEE. J lost 4 bases, V lost 0 bases, and 2 bases had no gene match. CDR3 amino acids: CASSVGTSGSADTQYF. As DNA, the CDR3 is TGTGCCAGCAGCGTAGGGACTAGCGGGAGCGCAGATACGCAGTATTTT.

The chain joins TRBV11-2 to TRBJ1-5; 7 bases are a match to TRBD1. The CDR3 totals 13 residues. Germline V gene sequence: CDR1 SGHAT, CDR2 FQNNGV. Losses at the gene ends were 5 bases for V and 7 bases for J; bases not matched to a gene: 5. The CDR3 region has the DNA TGTGCCAGCAGCCACGACAGGGCACAGCCCCAGCATTTT. It encodes CASSHDRAQPQHF.

The V and J genes are TRBV18 and TRBJ1-5, with 8 bases matching TRBD1. This CDR3 spans 18 amino acids. From germline, CDR1 is KGHSH and CDR2 LQKENI. After removal of 2 bases from V and 2 bases from J, the junction contained 11 bases not matched to a gene. The chain's CDR3 is CASSPSWTGTGRNQPQHF. CDR3 bases: TGTGCCAGCTCACCATCATGGACAGGGACGGGACGCAATCAGCCCCAGCATTTT.

The chain has TRBV7-9 and TRBJ2-7; TRBD2 agrees at 14 bases. The germline CDR1 and CDR2 sequences are SEHNR and FQNEAQ (reference sequence). This CDR3 comprises 15 residues. V trimming: 5 bases; J trimming: 3 bases; junction bases outside the gene matches: 3. DNA for the CDR3: TGTGCCAGCAGCGGGACTAGCGGGAGTTACTACGAGCAGTACTTC. Translation gives CASSGTSGSYYEQYF.

This clone was observed a few times. The chain has TRBV5-1 and TRBJ1-2; D unresolved. The germline V gene has CDR1 SGHRS and CDR2 YFSETQ. CDR3 length equals 12 residues. V was trimmed by 7 bases and J by 6 bases, leaving 13 bases between them. The chain's CDR3 is CASSSVGNGYTF. DNA for the CDR3: TGCGCCAGCTCCTCGGTGGGGAATGGCTACACCTTC.

The rearrangement joins TRBV5-6 to TRBJ2-5; D perhaps matches TRBD2 (5 bases). This CDR3 region has 16 residues. CDR1 is SGHDT, CDR2 YYEEEE, per germline. Deletions cut 0 bases from V and 5 bases from J, with 17 bases between. CDR3 coding DNA: TGTGCCAGCAGCTTGGGCCCCCCACTAGGCCGGGAGACCCAGTACTTC. This encodes CASSLGPPLGRETQYF.

J is TRBJ2-5 and V is TRBV29-1, with D unclear. Germline CDR1 is SQVTM and CDR2 is ANQGSEA. Trimming removed 0 bases at V and 4 bases at J, with 9 bases between. This CDR3 contains 13 residues. CDR3 sequence (DNA): TGCAGCGTTGAAGACCCTCTGGTAGAGACCCAGTACTTC. Its translation: CSVEDPLVETQYF.

The chain combines TRBV29-1 with TRBJ2-1; 7 bases agree with TRBD1. V was pared by 7 bases and J by 4 bases, with 10 bases of the junction left unmatched. The CDR3 loop spans 14 amino acids. Germline V gene sequence: CDR1 SQVTM, CDR2 ANQGSEA. The CDR3 nucleotides read TGCAGCGCTTTGACAGGGAACCTATACAATGAGCAGTTCTTC. Translation gives CSALTGNLYNEQFF.

Here the CDR3 reads CANSGQKTTNEQFF. CDR3 nucleotide sequence: TGTGCCAACTCGGGACAGAAGACAACGAATGAGCAGTTCTTC. This chain joins TRBV6-4 and TRBJ2-1; 7 bases map to TRBD1. Germline trimming cut 10 bases from V and 7 bases from J; bases unmatched to any gene: 13. CDR3 length: 14 residues. CDR1 and CDR2 from the germline V gene are MRHNA and SNTAGT.

The chain has TRBV9 and TRBJ2-3; no clear D gene. Germline-derived CDR1 and CDR2 are SGDLS and YYNGEE. V was clipped by 0 bases and J by 10 bases, with 9 bases between them. CDR3 length equals 12 residues. The CDR3 reads CASSVDSPPQYF. CDR3 DNA: TGTGCCAGCAGCGTAGATTCCCCTCCGCAGTATTTT.

The chain couples TRBV2 to TRBJ2-3, with TRBD2 identical over 8 bases. With 1 base clipped from V and 0 bases from J, the junction kept 3 bases outside the gene matches. The CDR3 runs 16 residues. CDR1 and CDR2 from the germline V gene are SNHLY and FYNNEI. The CDR3 nucleotides read TGTGCCAGCAGTGAAGTCGGGGGGGATAGCACAGATACGCAGTATTTT. Translated: CASSEVGGDSTDTQYF.